These 13 T cell receptor beta chains originate from one sample sequenced in a study of breast tumors, draining lymph nodes, adjacent tissues. In TCRdb, the multiplex PCR reads were re-called with MiXCR into one record per CDR3 protein. The sample contains about 220,000 distinct CDR3 sequences, less than 45% of which appear only once. Breast cancer patients provided tissue from their axillary draining lymph nodes. The sequenced sample consisted of axillary lymph node tissue. Receptor source: a female donor with breast cancer. Some clones in this sample may be carry-over from other donors' samples.

At least ten counts were recorded for this clonotype. V usage is TRBV30 and J usage is TRBJ2-5; D perhaps matches TRBD1 (6 bases). Trimming removed 3 bases at V and 5 bases at J, with 13 bases between. The CDR3 spans 13 residues. CDR1 GTSNPN and CDR2 SVGIG come from the germline V gene (reference sequence). This CDR3 reads CAWRVQGTETQYF. The DNA of the CDR3 is TGTGCCTGGAGGGTGCAGGGGACCGAGACCCAGTACTTC.

This clonotype appeared many times. This chain uses TRBV4-3 with TRBJ1-2, with a tentative D call TRBD1 (5 bases). The length of the CDR3 is 15 residues. CDR1 is LGHNA and CDR2 is YSLEER in the germline V gene. V lost 0 bases and J 3 bases, leaving 11 bases between the germline ends. CDR3 amino acids: CASSQDRRGDYGYTF. CDR3 in DNA: TGCGCCAGCAGCCAAGACCGGCGGGGGGACTATGGCTACACCTTC.

Remarks on this clonotype: The germline gene is not matched at one end of the junction; a read error may be the cause. The chain recombines TRBV9 with TRBJ2-5; TRBD2 is a possible D gene (5 bases). Germline loops: CDR1 SGDLS, CDR2 YYNGEE. The CDR3 is made up of 12 amino acids. The CDR3 DNA reads TGTGCCAGCGGCGTAGAGGGCGAGACCCAGTACTTC. It translates to CASGVEGETQYF.

This clonotype was detected ten times or more. The chain links TRBV10-2 to TRBJ2-3, with TRBD2 matching 9 bases. Germline values: CDR1 WSHSY, CDR2 SAAADI. The junction had 7 bases not matched to a gene; V was cut back by 6 bases and J by 3 bases. CDR3 size: 15 residues. Written as DNA, the CDR3 is TGCGCCAGCAGGGACGCGGGGGGGCGGACAGATACGCAGTATTTT. This encodes CASRDAGGRTDTQYF.

This clonotype was found many times. V gene TRBV4-1 combines with J gene TRBJ1-6, with TRBD1 matching 8 bases. From germline, CDR1 is MGHRA and CDR2 YSYEKL. The V segment lost 0 bases and the J segment 10 bases; nucleotides outside the gene matches: 14. This CDR3 is built from 18 residues. DNA for the CDR3: TGCGCCAGCAGCCAAGAATGGACAGGGTGGGTTGTTGCGTCACCCCTCCACTTT. Translated: CASSQEWTGWVVASPLHF.

This clonotype came up many times. The CDR3 bases are TGCAGTGCTAGTCAGACTAGCGGGGCCGGGGAGCTGTTTTTT. This gives the protein CSASQTSGAGELFF. The chain has TRBV20-1 and TRBJ2-2, with 11 nucleotides matching TRBD2. The CDR3 sequence is 14 residues long. Germline values: CDR1 DFQATT, CDR2 SNEGSKA (reference sequence). The trim removed 3 bases at V and 6 bases at J, leaving 3 bases unmatched.

This clonotype came up many times. The gene calls are TRBV7-9 and TRBJ2-7; 7 bases align to TRBD2. This CDR3 is 14 amino acids long. Germline V lookup: CDR1 SEHNR, CDR2 FQNEAQ (reference sequence). The junction had 6 bases not matched to a gene; V was cut back by 5 bases and J by 2 bases. The CDR3: CASSPSGTTYEQYF. The CDR3 DNA follows: TGTGCCAGCAGCCCGAGCGGGACTACCTACGAGCAGTACTTC.

This clonotype was recorded many times. V gene TRBV20-1 combines with J gene TRBJ2-3; 8 bases align to TRBD2. CDR3 length equals 14 residues. V lost 5 bases and J lost 2; bases outside the gene matches: 6. Germline values: CDR1 DFQATT, CDR2 SNEGSKA (reference sequence). The CDR3 loop is CSALLAGITDTQYF. The CDR3, as DNA: TGCAGTGCTCTCCTAGCGGGTATCACAGATACGCAGTATTTT.

This clonotype appeared many times. This chain links TRBV10-3 with TRBJ2-2, with 9 bases matching TRBD2. The CDR3 runs 19 residues. V trimming: 3 bases; J trimming: 0 bases; junction bases outside the gene matches: 11. Germline V lookup: CDR1 ENHRY, CDR2 SYGVKD. In DNA, the CDR3 is TGTGCCATCAGTGACTTGATTAAGACTAGCGGATCGAACACCGGGGAGCTGTTTTTT. Amino acid sequence: CAISDLIKTSGSNTGELFF.

The V and J genes are TRBV20-1 and TRBJ2-1; tentatively, D is TRBD1 or TRBD2 (5 bases each). Looked up from germline, CDR1 is DFQATT and CDR2 is SNEGSKA (reference sequence). V dropped 0 bases and J dropped 7 bases, with 13 bases sitting between them. There are 14 residues in the CDR3. The CDR3 nucleotides read TGCAGTGCTAGAGATGGGGGAGCAAGAAATGAGCAGTTCTTC. It is translated as CSARDGGARNEQFF.

This clonotype was seen at least ten times. The rearrangement links TRBV24-1 to TRBJ2-5; TRBD1 is a possible D gene (5 bases). CDR3 length equals 14 residues. Looked up from germline, CDR1 is KGHDR and CDR2 is SFDVKD. Trimming took 1 base from V and 3 from J, leaving 8 bases between them. The CDR3 DNA follows: TGTGCCACCAGTGATTTTGGGGCAGAAGAGACCCAGTACTTC. It is translated as CATSDFGAEETQYF.

This clonotype has at least ten counts. This chain uses TRBV12-3 or TRBV12-4 with TRBJ1-2; the match to TRBD1 covers 7 bases. The length of the CDR3 is 14 residues. Trimming took 3 bases from V and 3 from J; bases not matched to a gene: 4. CDR3 sequence: CASSFGQGDYGYTF. CDR3 in DNA: TGTGCCAGCAGTTTTGGGCAGGGGGACTATGGCTACACCTTC.

Note on this clonotype: Sequence at one end of the junction differs from germline and may be a read error. The chain joins TRBV10-3 to TRBJ2-7, with D maybe TRBD1 (6 bases). CDR1 is ENHRY and CDR2 is SYGVKD in the germline V gene. The CDR3 extends over 14 amino acids. The DNA of the CDR3 is TGTGCCAGCAGTAACGACAGGTTCTCCTACGAGCAGTACTTC. Translated, it gives CASSNDRFSYEQYF.